The 9 T cell receptor beta chains given below trace back to one sample, sequenced in a study of immune heterogeneity within non-small cell lung tumors. Template input, which was bulk tumor genomic DNA, totaled 600 to 700 ng per sample. Surgeons took several biopsies per primary tumor, spaced far apart, during surgery. The cohort was untreated, with newly diagnosed non-small cell lung cancer undergoing curative surgery. Multiplex PCR amplified the TCR beta CDR3 region. Its first round ran for roughly 9 cycles with 32 V and 13 J primers. Via MiXCR, TCRdb re-called the multiplex PCR reads, giving one row per CDR3 protein. The sample has fewer than 11,000 distinct CDR3 sequences, about 26% seen once. Sequencing was done on a sample of lung tumor tissue. The origin of the receptors is a woman aged 50 to 60 with non-small cell lung cancer.

This clonotype was seen ten or more times. In nucleotides, the CDR3 is TGCGCCAGCAGCTTGGCTAGGGTACGCAATGAGCAGTTCTTC. Translation: CASSLARVRNEQFF. The chain is built from TRBV5-1 and TRBJ2-1; D gene unclear. Germline lookup yields CDR1 SGHRS and CDR2 YFSETQ. V lost 0 bases, J lost 6 bases, and 10 bases lay in between. The CDR3 has 14 residues.

This clonotype was seen a handful of times. The chain uses TRBV7-9 and TRBJ2-1; TRBD1 matches 7 bases. V was pared by 5 bases and J by 8 bases, with 12 bases of the junction left unmatched. This CDR3 spans 15 amino acids. Germline V lookup: CDR1 SEHNR, CDR2 FQNEAQ (reference sequence). CDR3 bases: TGTGCCAGCAGCCCAAGACAGGGTCCGAGGGATGAGCAGTTCTTC. This gives the protein CASSPRQGPRDEQFF.

This clonotype showed up just a few times. A read error may be the cause here, since a much bigger clone is one base away. The rearrangement links TRBV6-1 to TRBJ1-2; no clear D. This CDR3 comprises 11 residues. V lost 10 bases, J lost 8 bases, and 14 bases lay in between. Per germline, CDR1 MNHNS and CDR2 SASEGT. The CDR3 DNA is TGTGCCAACAGCCAATACGGGGGCTACACCTTC. Translating gives CANSQYGGYTF.

This clonotype has ten or more counts. J is TRBJ2-7 and V is TRBV11-3; tentative D call: TRBD2 (5 bases). CDR3 size: 13 residues. Germline V gene lookup returns CDR1 SGHNT and CDR2 YENEEA. Between the trimmed V and J ends, which lost 5 bases and 3 bases, there was a span of 11 bases. The CDR3 DNA reads TGTGCCAGCAGCGGCCGGGATCACTACGAGCAGTACTTC. Protein sequence: CASSGRDHYEQYF.

The J gene is TRBJ1-1, the V gene TRBV27, with D possibly being TRBD1 (5 bases). Per germline, CDR1 MNHEY and CDR2 SMNVEV (reference sequence). This CDR3 comprises 16 residues. V was cut by 5 bases and J by 5 bases, with 21 bases left in between. As DNA, the CDR3 is TGTGCCAGCAGTCAGGAGGGGCAGGGAGGGAGGACTGAAGCTTTCTTT. Translation gives CASSQEGQGGRTEAFF.

This clonotype was seen at least ten times. The chain employs TRBV27 and TRBJ2-1; tentatively, D is TRBD1 or TRBD2 (5 bases each). Germline V gene lookup returns CDR1 MNHEY and CDR2 SMNVEV (reference sequence). V gave up 6 bases and J gave up 8 bases, with 17 bases separating them. CDR3 size: 14 residues. The CDR3 here is CASSQLYGDDEQFF. CDR3 DNA: TGTGCCAGCAGCCAACTCTACGGGGACGATGAGCAGTTCTTC.

By share of the sample, this clonotype is medium-sized. V is TRBV20-1 and J is TRBJ2-7; 8 bases agree with TRBD2. Germline V lookup: CDR1 DFQATT, CDR2 SNEGSKA (reference sequence). J was trimmed by 5 bases and V by 0 bases; bases with no gene match: 12. The CDR3 is 16 residues long. CDR3: CSARDLRGSSGNEQYF. The DNA of the CDR3 is TGCAGTGCTAGAGACCTAAGAGGGAGTAGCGGGAACGAGCAGTACTTC.

This clonotype was seen ten or more times. The gene calls are TRBV6-6 and TRBJ2-7; D gene ambiguous. Trimming cost V 0 bases and J 6 bases, with 9 bases left between them. The CDR3 runs to 13 residues. Per germline, CDR1 MNHNY and CDR2 SVGAGI (reference sequence). The CDR3 coding sequence is TGTGCCAGCAGTTACTCGAACTGGGGCGAGCAGTACTTC. Translating gives CASSYSNWGEQYF.

This clonotype was seen repeatedly, ten times or more. The chain employs TRBV6-6 and TRBJ1-1; 8 bases agree with TRBD1. Looked up from germline, CDR1 is MNHNY and CDR2 is SVGAGI (reference sequence). The CDR3 is made up of 15 amino acids. The ends lost 2 bases at V and 3 bases at J; junction bases unmatched: 5. The CDR3 region has the DNA TGTGCCAGCAGTTACACGACAGGGGAGGACACTGAAGCTTTCTTT. Translating it yields CASSYTTGEDTEAFF.